This T cell receptor beta chain is drawn from a study of CD8+ T cells in alopecia areata. This clone has only a few counts. Following RNA extraction, reverse transcription yielded cDNA that acted as the sequencing template. The repertoire was sequenced with immunoSEQ multiplex PCR; TCRdb's copy has only in-frame clones and lacks some. The repertoire includes about 190,000 clones, 60% of them detected once, and around 0.92% sits in the top ten. The treatment here: oral pan-JAK inhibitor, 5-10 mg twice daily. Alopecia areata patients had lesional scalp punch biopsies and peripheral blood taken from them. The CDR3 extends over 16 amino acids. V was pared by 0 bases and J by 5 bases, with 14 bases between. Germline V CDR1 and CDR2: SGHAT, FQNNGV.

This chain links TRBV11-2 with TRBJ2-1, with D unclear. The origin of this receptor is a human donor with alopecia areata. Source: CD4+ T cells sorted from blood, taken at week 24, from a patient treated with tofacitinib. The CDR3 DNA follows: TGTGCCAGCAGCTTAGAGTTCCTGCGCACACACAATGAGCAGTTCTTC. It translates to CASSLEFLRTHNEQFF.